This TCR beta chain was recovered during a study of cytomegalovirus exposure and HLA in healthy donors. Background on the study: Earlier findings included about 120 million unique TCR beta sequences obtained from about 179 million T cells. Study-level points and caveats: Among the most significant clusters, several appeared linked to common viral pathogens in a later analysis.

With regard to this clone: Antigen unknown.

The PCR ran on 60 Vbeta and 13 Jbeta primers. TCRdb's table, derived via immunoSEQ multiplex PCR, lists solely in-frame clones and lacks some. The sample holds about 160,000 clones, around 83% seen once. The receptor was derived from a man between 45 and 60 years old in good health and CMV-seropositive. Sequenced input: PBMCs.

CDR3: CASRRPGQGVETQYF. In nucleotides, the CDR3 is TGTGCCAGCAGACGTCCGGGACAGGGGGTAGAGACCCAGTACTTC. This chain links TRBV5-4 with TRBJ2-5, with 11 nucleotides matching TRBD1. The CDR3 is 15 residues long. Germline V gives CDR1 SGHNT, CDR2 YYREEE (reference sequence). The V gene end was trimmed by 5 bases and the J gene end by 4 bases; junction bases not matched to a gene: 7.